Below, 21 T cell receptor beta chains from the same sample are listed, as sequenced in a study of cytomegalovirus exposure and HLA in healthy donors. 60 Vbeta and 13 Jbeta primers were used in PCR. The table came from immunoSEQ multiplex PCR; TCRdb's copy has only in-frame clones and leaves some out. Seen here are under 150,000 clones, approximately 77% observed once, and the top ten hold 4.9%. Sequenced input: PBMCs. These TCRs come from a woman aged 50 to 60 in good health and CMV-seronegative.

This chain links TRBV29-1 with TRBJ2-5, with TRBD1 matching over 9 bases. The CDR3 spans 13 residues. Unmatched junction bases numbered 3, after V lost 5 bases and J lost 2 bases. CDR1 and CDR2 (germline): SQVTM, ANQGSEA. CDR3 nucleotide sequence: TGCAGCGTTTTTGGGACAGGGCAAGAGACCCAGTACTTC. This translates into CSVFGTGQETQYF.

This clone was observed a single time. The chain has TRBV5-4 and TRBJ1-4; TRBD1 matches at 12 bases. The CDR3 runs to 17 residues. The J segment lost 7 bases and the V segment lost 3 bases, leaving 10 bases of the junction unmatched. CDR1 is SGHNT, CDR2 YYREEE, per germline (reference sequence). CDR3 sequence reads: CASSWGDRGRKSEKLFF. CDR3 bases: TGTGCCAGCAGCTGGGGGGACAGGGGGCGGAAAAGTGAAAAACTGTTTTTT.

This clone came up a few times. The chain couples TRBV5-1 to TRBJ1-5, with 7 bases identical to TRBD1. This CDR3 has 16 amino acids. Germline V gene sequence: CDR1 SGHRS, CDR2 YFSETQ. The V segment lost 0 bases and the J segment 2 bases; nucleotides outside the gene matches: 5. The CDR3 nucleotides are TGCGCCAGCAGCTTGGATGGAGGGGGCGGCAATCAGCCCCAGCATTTT. Translated, it gives CASSLDGGGGNQPQHF.

J is TRBJ1-3 and V is TRBV5-1; 9 bases are shared with TRBD1. Per the germline V gene, CDR1 is SGHRS and CDR2 is YFSETQ. Trimming at V came to 5 bases and at J to 0 bases, leaving 6 bases not matched to a gene. The CDR3 is 16 amino acids. The chain's CDR3 is CASSTGTGFSGNTIYF. CDR3 DNA sequence: TGCGCCAGCAGTACCGGGACAGGGTTCTCTGGAAACACCATATATTTT.

The DNA of the CDR3 is TGTGCCAGCAGTTTTTACGGGGATGGGGCCAACGTCCTGACTTTC. Protein sequence: CASSFYGDGANVLTF. The rearrangement joins TRBV27 to TRBJ2-6, with a possible D match to TRBD2 (5 bases). Germline V lookup: CDR1 MNHEY, CDR2 SMNVEV (reference sequence). This CDR3 comprises 15 residues. V was shortened by 3 bases and J by 3 bases, with 9 bases between the two germline ends.

The CDR3, as DNA: TGTGCCAGTAGTCGCGGGGGCCAGAACACCGGGGAGCTGTTTTTT. Its protein is CASSRGGQNTGELFF. The gene calls are TRBV19 and TRBJ2-2, with D perhaps TRBD2 (7 bases). Germline CDR1 is LNHDA and CDR2 is SQIVND (reference sequence). V dropped 5 bases and J dropped 1 base, with 11 bases sitting between them. This CDR3 region has 15 residues.

V is TRBV6-6 and J is TRBJ1-4; a possible D gene is TRBD1 (5 bases). The ends were cut back, 6 bases at V and 3 bases at J, with 14 bases in the middle. Germline CDR1 reads MNHNY; CDR2 reads SVGAGI (reference sequence). This CDR3 is 15 amino acids long. CDR3 nucleotides: TGTGCCAGCAGCCGCGGGGGGGTCCCTAATGAAAAACTGTTTTTT. The encoded protein is CASSRGGVPNEKLFF.

This sequence joins TRBV9 and TRBJ2-2; maybe TRBD1 (5 bases). The ends were cut back, 2 bases at V and 6 bases at J, with 14 bases in the middle. The germline gives CDR1 SGDLS, CDR2 YYNGEE. This CDR3 has 15 residues. The CDR3 coding sequence is TGTGCCAGCAGCGTGGAAAGTAGGGGTCCCGGGGAGCTGTTTTTT. Residues: CASSVESRGPGELFF.

This clone turned up a few times. The chain carries TRBV5-1 and TRBJ1-1; D gene uncertain. Germline lookup yields CDR1 SGHRS and CDR2 YFSETQ. The CDR3 totals 14 residues. Trimming stripped 1 base from V and 0 bases from J, with 7 bases between. As DNA, the CDR3 is TGCGCCAGCAGCTTGCCCGAGCTGAACACTGAAGCTTTCTTT. Translated, it gives CASSLPELNTEAFF. The full variable domain, with the rest looked up from reference TRBV5-1 and TRBJ1-1, is KAGVTQTPRYLIKTRGQQVTLSCSPISGHRSVSWYQQTPGQGLQFLFEYFSETQRNKGNFPGRFSGRQFSNSRSEMNVSTLELGDSALYLCASSLPELNTEAFFGQGTRLTVV.

With regard to this clone: This sample also contains other DNA sequences that code for the same CDR3. CDR3 protein: CASSLNRGRTDTQYF. The CDR3 DNA is TGCGCCAGCAGCTTGAATCGGGGTCGGACAGATACGCAGTATTTT. The chain links TRBV5-1 to TRBJ2-3; weak D call: TRBD2 (5 bases). Looked up from germline, CDR1 is SGHRS and CDR2 is YFSETQ. V was trimmed by 1 base and J by 3 bases, leaving 12 bases between them. The CDR3 has 15 residues.

The chain employs TRBV29-1 and TRBJ1-6; the D gene is possibly TRBD1 (5 bases). The germline V and J ends were trimmed by 4 bases and 3 bases, with 7 bases remaining between them. This CDR3 spans 13 amino acids. Germline CDR1 reads SQVTM; CDR2 reads ANQGSEA. In DNA, the CDR3 is TGCAGCGTTGCCGACAGCTATAATTCACCCCTCCACTTT. This codes for CSVADSYNSPLHF.

This clone was seen once. CDR3 nucleotides: TGTGCCAGCAGTGATAGCGGGGTACAAGAGACCCAGTACTTC. This translates into CASSDSGVQETQYF. The rearrangement joins TRBV2 to TRBJ2-5, with 8 bases that match TRBD2. CDR1 and CDR2 from the germline V gene are SNHLY and FYNNEI. Unmatched junction bases numbered 2, after V lost 3 bases and J lost 2 bases. The CDR3 loop spans 14 amino acids. Supplemented by reference TRBV2 and TRBJ2-5, the full variable domain reads EPEVTQTPSHQVTQMGQEVILRCVPISNHLYFYWYRQILGQKVEFLVSFYNNEISEKSEIFDDQFSVERPDGSNFTLKIRSTKLEDSAMYFCASSDSGVQETQYFGPGTRLLVL.

The rearrangement uses TRBV4-1 and TRBJ2-3, with D possibly being TRBD2 (5 bases). This CDR3 contains 16 residues. The V end lost 4 bases, the J end lost 2 bases, and 16 bases lay between the germline ends. CDR1 and CDR2 (germline): MGHRA, YSYEKL. CDR3 in DNA: TGCGCCAGCAGCCGGGCGCGGGTGTTTAACACAGATACGCAGTATTTT. Translated, it gives CASSRARVFNTDTQYF.

This clone was seen once. An end of the junction differs from the germline gene, which may be a read error. As DNA, the CDR3 is TGTTCCAGCAGCTTACAACCCCTCGGGAACACCGGGGAGCTGTTTTTT. It codes for CSSSLQPLGNTGELFF. The chain combines TRBV7-9 with TRBJ2-2; D uncertain. Germline V CDR1 and CDR2: SEHNR, FQNEAQ (reference sequence). There are 16 residues in the CDR3.

The chain links TRBV15 to TRBJ1-1; D gene unclear. Germline CDR1 LNHNV, CDR2 YYDKDF (reference sequence). CDR3 length: 14 amino acids. The germline V and J ends were trimmed by 0 bases and 8 bases, with 13 bases remaining between them. CDR3 sequence reads: CATSRDFETGEAFF. In DNA form, the CDR3 reads TGTGCCACCAGCAGAGATTTTGAGACGGGGGAAGCTTTCTTT. Variable domain in full (rest from reference TRBV15 and TRBJ1-1): DAMVIQNPRYQVTQFGKPVTLSCSQTLNHNVMYWYQQKSSQAPKLLFHYYDKDFNNEADTPDNFQSRRPNTSFCFLDIRSPGLGDTAMYLCATSRDFETGEAFFGQGTRLTVV.

The rearrangement uses TRBV16 and TRBJ2-7; D call uncertain. The CDR3 has 14 amino acids. With 0 bases removed from V and 2 bases from J, the gap between germline ends came to 8 bases. In germline, CDR1 is KGHSY, CDR2 FQNENV. CDR3 sequence reads: CASSQSGLTYEQYF. The CDR3, as DNA: TGTGCCAGCAGCCAATCGGGCCTCACCTACGAGCAGTACTTC.

The rearrangement uses TRBV19 and TRBJ2-5, with 11 bases lining up with TRBD2. This CDR3 has 16 amino acids. In germline, CDR1 is LNHDA, CDR2 SQIVND (reference sequence). Losses at the gene ends were 5 bases for V and 2 bases for J; bases not matched to a gene: 7. The CDR3 sequence: CASSLSGGAFQETQYF. The CDR3 DNA is TGTGCCAGTAGTCTTAGCGGGGGGGCCTTTCAAGAGACCCAGTACTTC.

V and J are TRBV28 and TRBJ1-1; D unclear. The CDR3 is made up of 14 amino acids. Germline CDR1 and CDR2: MDHEN and SYDVKM. Between the trimmed V and J ends, which lost 5 bases and 4 bases, there was a span of 14 bases. The CDR3 loop is CASSPPTRGTEAFF. The CDR3 region has the DNA TGTGCCAGCAGTCCACCCACCCGAGGCACTGAAGCTTTCTTT.

The sample holds a few counts of this clone. The chain is built from TRBV7-6 and TRBJ2-7; 7 nucleotides line up with TRBD2. This CDR3 is built from 16 residues. The J segment lost 0 bases and the V segment lost 5 bases, leaving 10 bases of the junction unmatched. Germline assignment: CDR1 SGHVS and CDR2 FNYEAQ. In DNA, the CDR3 is TGTGCCAGCAGCCCCCAGGCGGGGGATAGCTCCTACGAGCAGTACTTC. Its protein is CASSPQAGDSSYEQYF.

V and J are TRBV11-3 and TRBJ2-7, with unresolved D. Trimming removed 4 bases from V and 12 bases from J, with 4 bases in between. The CDR3 sequence is 8 residues long. Germline CDR1 is SGHNT and CDR2 is YENEEA. This CDR3 is CASSSLYF. CDR3 bases: TGTGCCAGCAGCTCCTTGTACTTC.

This sequence joins TRBV5-6 and TRBJ2-6, with D possibly being TRBD1 (5 bases). The CDR3 has 17 residues. In germline, CDR1 is SGHDT, CDR2 YYEEEE. V shed 4 bases and J shed 0 bases, with 14 bases lying between them. CDR3 nucleotide sequence: TGTGCCAGCAGCGCCCAGGGCCATCGCTCTGGGGCCAACGTCCTGACTTTC. It codes for CASSAQGHRSGANVLTF.